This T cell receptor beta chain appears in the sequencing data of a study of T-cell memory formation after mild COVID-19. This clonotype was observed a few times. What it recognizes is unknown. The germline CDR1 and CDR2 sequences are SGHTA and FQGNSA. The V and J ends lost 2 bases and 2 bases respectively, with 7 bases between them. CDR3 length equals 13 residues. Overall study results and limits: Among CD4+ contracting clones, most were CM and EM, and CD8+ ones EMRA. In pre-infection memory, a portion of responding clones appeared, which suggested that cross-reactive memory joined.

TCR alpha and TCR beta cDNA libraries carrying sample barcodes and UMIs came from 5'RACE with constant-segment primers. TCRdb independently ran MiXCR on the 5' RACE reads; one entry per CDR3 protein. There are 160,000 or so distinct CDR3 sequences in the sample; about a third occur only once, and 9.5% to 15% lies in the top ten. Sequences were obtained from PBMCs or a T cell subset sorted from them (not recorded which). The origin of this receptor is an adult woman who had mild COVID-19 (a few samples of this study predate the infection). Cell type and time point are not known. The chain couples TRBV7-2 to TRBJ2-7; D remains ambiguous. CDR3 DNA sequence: TGTGCCAGCAGCTTAACAGTGACCTACGAGCAGTACTTC. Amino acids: CASSLTVTYEQYF.